The 23 T cell receptor beta chains below all came from one sample that was sequenced in a study of long-term antiretroviral therapy in people with HIV. The assay, immunoSEQ v3.0, was run at survey level. The data were produced by immunoSEQ multiplex PCR, yet TCRdb's version contains in-frame clones alone and is incomplete. Of 20,000 or so clones in the sample, approximately 90% were seen once. Sequencing was performed on unsorted PBMCs, taken 1.8 years before starting antiretroviral therapy. These receptors all come from a man aged 50-60 years with HIV.

This clone was picked up a small number of times. The chain has TRBV6-5 and TRBJ2-7, with D possibly matching TRBD1 (5 bases). Germline-derived CDR1 and CDR2 are MNHEY and SVGAGI. Trimming removed 7 bases at V and 0 bases at J, with 10 bases between. CDR3 length equals 13 residues. The CDR3: CASIDRSSYEQYF. The CDR3 region has the DNA TGTGCCAGCATTGACAGAAGCTCCTACGAGCAGTACTTC.

This chain uses TRBV11-2 with TRBJ2-7; D remains unclear. The CDR3 has 14 amino acids. Per germline, CDR1 SGHAT and CDR2 FQNNGV. Trimming took 1 base from V and 2 from J, leaving 9 bases between them. The CDR3 loop is CASSLARKAYEQYF. Written as DNA, the CDR3 is TGTGCCAGCAGCTTAGCCCGGAAGGCCTACGAGCAGTACTTC.

The chain uses TRBV9 and TRBJ2-5, with D possibly being TRBD1 (6 bases). CDR3 length: 15 residues. Germline CDR1 reads SGDLS; CDR2 reads YYNGEE. Trimming removed 0 bases at V and 5 bases at J, with 14 bases between. CDR3 amino acids: CASSVEEKGVETQYF. The CDR3 bases are TGTGCCAGCAGCGTAGAGGAGAAGGGGGTGGAGACCCAGTACTTC.

The chain has TRBV5-5 and TRBJ1-2; D unclear. Trimming took off 4 bases at V and 2 bases at J, with 6 bases between the two ends. Germline loops: CDR1 SGHKS, CDR2 YYEKEE (reference sequence). This CDR3 is built from 12 residues. CDR3 DNA: TGTGCCAGCAGCCTGCTAAACTATGGCTACACCTTC. Its protein is CASSLLNYGYTF.

The chain couples TRBV30 to TRBJ2-7; D not resolved. CDR3 size: 15 residues. Trimming left V 3 bases short and J 0 bases short, with 15 bases between. Looked up from germline, CDR1 is GTSNPN and CDR2 is SVGIG (reference sequence). Here the CDR3 reads CAWSGPAGGSYEQYF. In nucleotides, the CDR3 is TGTGCCTGGAGCGGCCCAGCAGGTGGCTCCTACGAGCAGTACTTC. Using reference TRBV30 and TRBJ2-7 for the parts outside the CDR3, the full variable domain is SQTIHQWPATLVQPVGSPLSLECTVEGTSNPNLYWYRQAAGRGLQLLFYSVGIGQISSEVPQNLSASRPQDRQFILSSKKLLLSDSGFYLCAWSGPAGGSYEQYFGPGTRLTVT.

The chain carries TRBV6-5 and TRBJ1-3; no clear D. The CDR3 is 13 amino acids. The ends were cut back, 5 bases at V and 12 bases at J, with 17 bases in the middle. Germline lookup yields CDR1 MNHEY and CDR2 SVGAGI. The CDR3 DNA follows: TGTGCCAGCAGTCCCGTCGAGGCCCGTGGCATATATTTT. It yields the protein CASSPVEARGIYF.

V is TRBV19 and J is TRBJ1-5; a weak D match, TRBD1 (5 bases). The germline V and J ends were trimmed by 4 bases and 4 bases, with 11 bases remaining between them. Germline V CDR1 and CDR2: LNHDA, SQIVND (reference sequence). The CDR3 loop spans 14 amino acids. The CDR3: CASSTGSGNQPQHF. CDR3 nucleotide sequence: TGTGCCAGTAGTACAGGGTCCGGAAATCAGCCCCAGCATTTT.

This chain connects TRBV30 to TRBJ2-3, with 10 bases that match TRBD1. The CDR3 sequence is 15 residues long. V shed 3 bases, J shed 2 bases, and the junction held 5 bases outside the gene matches. Germline values: CDR1 GTSNPN, CDR2 SVGIG (reference sequence). The CDR3 reads CAWSTGTGDTDTQYF. CDR3 coding DNA: TGTGCCTGGAGCACCGGGACAGGGGACACAGATACGCAGTATTTT. Using reference TRBV30 and TRBJ2-3 for the parts outside the CDR3, the full variable domain is SQTIHQWPATLVQPVGSPLSLECTVEGTSNPNLYWYRQAAGRGLQLLFYSVGIGQISSEVPQNLSASRPQDRQFILSSKKLLLSDSGFYLCAWSTGTGDTDTQYFGPGTRLTVL.

The chain couples TRBV12-5 to TRBJ2-5; no clear D. The CDR3 length is 14 residues. Germline loops: CDR1 LGHNT, CDR2 FRNRAP. V was cut by 2 bases and J by 5 bases, with 12 bases left in between. The CDR3 region has the DNA TGTGCTAGTGGTTTGAGCCCCGGCAATGAGACCCAGTACTTC. Encoded protein: CASGLSPGNETQYF.

This clone was found a few times. This chain connects TRBV23-1 to TRBJ1-2; the D is unclear. TRBV23-1 is assigned to the ORF class and has an uncertain function. With 3 bases removed from V and 8 bases from J, the gap between germline ends came to 10 bases. The length of the CDR3 is 12 residues. In nucleotides, the CDR3 is TGCGCCAGCAGTCACCGACTCGAGGGCTACACCTTC. Translating it yields CASSHRLEGYTF.

The chain couples TRBV18 to TRBJ2-1, with 9 bases identical to TRBD2. V was pared by 0 bases and J by 9 bases, with 9 bases of the junction left unmatched. The CDR3 runs 16 residues. Per germline, CDR1 KGHSH and CDR2 LQKENI. CDR3 amino acids: CASSPPLAGRRGEQFF. CDR3 DNA sequence: TGTGCCAGCTCACCACCTCTAGCGGGAAGGCGTGGTGAGCAGTTCTTC.

V and J are TRBV5-4 and TRBJ1-2; D gene unclear. The V end was cut by 3 bases, the J end by 4 bases, with 10 bases between. This CDR3 comprises 13 residues. The germline V gene has CDR1 SGHNT and CDR2 YYREEE (reference sequence). This chain's CDR3 is CASSSRASYGYTF. DNA for the CDR3: TGTGCCAGCAGCTCCCGCGCCAGCTATGGCTACACCTTC.

This chain connects TRBV10-3 to TRBJ1-2; D ambiguous. CDR3 length: 15 residues. Trimming removed 2 bases at V and 5 bases at J, with 15 bases between. Germline V gives CDR1 ENHRY, CDR2 SYGVKD. The CDR3 DNA reads TGTGCCATCAGTGAGAAGCAGTCGCCAATATATGGCTACACCTTC. Its translation: CAISEKQSPIYGYTF.

CDR3 DNA sequence: TGCGCCAGCAGCTCCTTGGGACCGCAAGAGACCCAGTACTTC. Translation gives CASSSLGPQETQYF. V is TRBV5-1 and J is TRBJ2-5, with D possibly being TRBD1 or TRBD2 (5 bases each). Germline values: CDR1 SGHRS, CDR2 YFSETQ. V was clipped by 3 bases and J by 2 bases, with 11 bases between them. This CDR3 is 14 amino acids long.

This chain joins TRBV7-8 and TRBJ2-5; D may be TRBD2 (7 bases). This CDR3 comprises 15 residues. Germline CDR1 SGHVS, CDR2 FQNEAQ. Trimming removed 7 bases at V and 2 bases at J, with 17 bases between. CDR3 DNA: TGTGCCAGCACCCGAATGAGGGGGGGACAAGAGACCCAGTACTTC. Its translation: CASTRMRGGQETQYF. Full variable domain (outside the CDR3, taken from reference TRBV7-8 and TRBJ2-5): GAGVSQSPRYKVAKRGQDVALRCDPISGHVSLFWYQQALGQGPEFLTYFQNEAQLDKSGLPSDRFFAERPEGSVSTLKIQRTQQEDSAVYLCASTRMRGGQETQYFGPGTRLLVL.

The chain is built from TRBV7-6 and TRBJ2-7; TRBD1 might be the D (6 bases). The CDR3 covers 14 residues. The germline CDR1 and CDR2 sequences are SGHVS and FNYEAQ. The germline V and J ends were trimmed by 1 base and 0 bases, with 7 bases remaining between them. This CDR3 is CASSLGGGSYEQYF. The DNA of the CDR3 is TGTGCCAGCAGCTTAGGAGGGGGCTCCTACGAGCAGTACTTC.

This clone was recorded a few times. The chain links TRBV2 to TRBJ1-5; no clear D. The germline gives CDR1 SNHLY, CDR2 FYNNEI. Trimming stripped 8 bases from V and 0 bases from J, with 17 bases between. CDR3 length: 16 residues. CDR3 sequence: CASFGSRSLSNQPQHF. Here the CDR3 DNA reads TGTGCCAGCTTTGGGAGTCGATCCCTTAGCAATCAGCCCCAGCATTTT.

The V gene is TRBV11-3, the J gene TRBJ2-3; 8 nucleotides agree with TRBD1. Trimming removed 6 bases from V and 2 bases from J; junction bases left unmatched: 19. The germline CDR1 and CDR2 sequences are SGHNT and YENEEA. This CDR3 has 19 residues. This CDR3 reads CASRPSKDRVPLATDTQYF. CDR3 DNA sequence: TGTGCCAGCAGACCGTCGAAGGACAGGGTCCCCCTGGCCACAGATACGCAGTATTTT.

The CDR3 DNA sequence: TGTGCCAGCACCCCCTTCTCAACCAAGGCCCTAGACGATCAGCCCCAGCATTTT. Protein: CASTPFSTKALDDQPQHF. The chain is built from TRBV11-3 and TRBJ1-5; D not resolved. Trimming removed 7 bases at V and 5 bases at J, with 27 bases between. The CDR3 loop spans 18 amino acids. CDR1 is SGHNT and CDR2 is YENEEA in the germline V gene.

A few counts support this clone. The chain has TRBV6-1 and TRBJ1-2; possible D gene TRBD1, 6 bases. Trimming stripped 2 bases from V and 2 bases from J, with 15 bases between. Germline values: CDR1 MNHNS, CDR2 SASEGT. The CDR3 runs to 16 residues. The CDR3 sequence is CASSEWGARGNYGYTF. For the CDR3, the DNA is TGTGCCAGCAGTGAATGGGGGGCCAGAGGAAACTATGGCTACACCTTC.

This chain joins TRBV15 and TRBJ2-7, with 7 bases lining up with TRBD1. The CDR3 runs 16 residues. V shed 1 base, J shed 7 bases, and the junction held 13 bases outside the gene matches. The germline CDR1 and CDR2 sequences are LNHNV and YYDKDF (reference sequence). In DNA form, the CDR3 reads TGTGCCACCAGCAGAGGCCCTGCAGAGGGGGCATGGGAGCAGTACTTC. This sequence encodes CATSRGPAEGAWEQYF.

A single count supports this clone. The CDR3 bases are TGTGCCAGCAGTGTAGGGTTAGGCTACACCTTC. It yields the protein CASSVGLGYTF. This chain connects TRBV4-2 to TRBJ1-2; D is ambiguous. V was shortened by 6 bases and J by 8 bases, with 10 bases between the two germline ends. This CDR3 is built from 11 residues. The germline gives CDR1 LGHNA, CDR2 YNFKEQ.

The chain combines TRBV19 with TRBJ1-5; D not certain. CDR1 and CDR2 from the germline V gene are LNHDA and SQIVND (reference sequence). V dropped 4 bases and J dropped 3 bases, with 13 bases sitting between them. The length of the CDR3 is 15 residues. CDR3 nucleotides: TGTGCCAGTAGTAGGCTCGGATCGGACAATCAGCCCCAGCATTTT. Amino acids: CASSRLGSDNQPQHF.